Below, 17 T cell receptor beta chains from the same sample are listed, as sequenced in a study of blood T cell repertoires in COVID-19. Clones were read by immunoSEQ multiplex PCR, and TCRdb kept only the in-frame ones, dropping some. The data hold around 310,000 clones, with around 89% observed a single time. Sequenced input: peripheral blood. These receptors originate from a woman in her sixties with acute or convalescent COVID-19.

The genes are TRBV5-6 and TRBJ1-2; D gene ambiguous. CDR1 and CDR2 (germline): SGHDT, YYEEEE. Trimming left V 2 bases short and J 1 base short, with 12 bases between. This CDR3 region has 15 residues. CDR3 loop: CASSFGSGFNYGYTF. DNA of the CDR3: TGTGCCAGCAGCTTTGGCTCCGGGTTTAACTATGGCTACACCTTC. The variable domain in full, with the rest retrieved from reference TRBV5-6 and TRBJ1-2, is DAGVTQSPTHLIKTRGQQVTLRCSPKSGHDTVSWYQQALGQGPQFIFQYYEEEERQRGNFPDRFSGHQFPNYSSELNVNALLLGDSALYLCASSFGSGFNYGYTFGSGTRLTVV.

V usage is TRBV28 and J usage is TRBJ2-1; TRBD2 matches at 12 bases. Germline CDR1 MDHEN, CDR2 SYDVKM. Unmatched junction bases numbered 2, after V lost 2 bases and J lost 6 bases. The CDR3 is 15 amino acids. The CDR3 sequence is CASSLPSGRANEQFF. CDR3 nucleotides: TGTGCCAGCAGTTTACCTAGCGGGAGGGCCAATGAGCAGTTCTTC.

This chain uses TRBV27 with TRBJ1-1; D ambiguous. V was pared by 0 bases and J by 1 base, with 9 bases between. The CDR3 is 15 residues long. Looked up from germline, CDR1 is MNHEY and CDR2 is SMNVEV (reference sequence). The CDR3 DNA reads TGTGCCAGCAGTTTATCGATTTCGGGGAACACTGAAGCTTTCTTT. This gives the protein CASSLSISGNTEAFF.

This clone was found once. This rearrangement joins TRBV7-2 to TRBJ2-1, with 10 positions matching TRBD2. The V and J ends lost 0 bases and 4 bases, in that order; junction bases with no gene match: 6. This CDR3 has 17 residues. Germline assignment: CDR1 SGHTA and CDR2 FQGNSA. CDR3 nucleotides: TGTGCCAGCAGCTTAGCGCCCAGCGGGAGGGGTTACAATGAGCAGTTCTTC. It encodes CASSLAPSGRGYNEQFF.

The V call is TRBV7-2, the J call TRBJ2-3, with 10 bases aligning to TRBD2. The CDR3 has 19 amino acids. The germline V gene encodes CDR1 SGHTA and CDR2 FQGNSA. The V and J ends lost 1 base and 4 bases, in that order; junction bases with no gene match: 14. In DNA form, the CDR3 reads TGTGCCAGCAGCTTAGTATTGGCTAGCGGGGGCCCCGGAGCAGATACGCAGTATTTT. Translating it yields CASSLVLASGGPGADTQYF. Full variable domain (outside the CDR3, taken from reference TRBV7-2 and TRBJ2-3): GAGVSQSPSNKVTEKGKDVELRCDPISGHTALYWYRQSLGQGLEFLIYFQGNSAPDKSGLPSDRFSAERTGGSVSTLTIQRTQQEDSAVYLCASSLVLASGGPGADTQYFGPGTRLTVL.

The CDR3 DNA is TGTGCCAGCAGCCGGACAGGGGGTGGCACTGAAGCTTTCTTT. Protein product: CASSRTGGGTEAFF. The chain uses TRBV9 and TRBJ1-1; the match to TRBD1 covers 10 bases. This CDR3 comprises 14 residues. J lost 4 bases, V lost 4 bases, and 4 bases had no gene match. Germline V CDR1 and CDR2: SGDLS, YYNGEE.

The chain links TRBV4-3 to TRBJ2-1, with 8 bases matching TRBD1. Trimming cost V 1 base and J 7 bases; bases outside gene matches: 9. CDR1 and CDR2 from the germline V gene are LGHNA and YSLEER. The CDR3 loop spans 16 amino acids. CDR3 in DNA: TGCGCCAGCAGCCAAGGACCTTGGACAGGGAAGAATGAGCAGTTCTTC. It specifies CASSQGPWTGKNEQFF.

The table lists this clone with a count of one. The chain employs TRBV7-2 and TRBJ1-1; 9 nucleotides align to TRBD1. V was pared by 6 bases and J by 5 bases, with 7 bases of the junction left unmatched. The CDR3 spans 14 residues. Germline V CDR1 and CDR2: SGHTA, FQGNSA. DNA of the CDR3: TGTGCCAGCAGGGATACAGGGGGCAAGACTGAAGCTTTCTTT. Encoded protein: CASRDTGGKTEAFF.

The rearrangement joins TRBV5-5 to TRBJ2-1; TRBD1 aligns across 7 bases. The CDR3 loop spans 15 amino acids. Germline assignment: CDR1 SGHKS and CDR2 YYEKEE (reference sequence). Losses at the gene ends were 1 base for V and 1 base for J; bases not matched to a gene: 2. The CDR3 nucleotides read TGTGCCAGCAGCTTGACAGGGGAGTCCTACAATGAGCAGTTCTTC. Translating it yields CASSLTGESYNEQFF.

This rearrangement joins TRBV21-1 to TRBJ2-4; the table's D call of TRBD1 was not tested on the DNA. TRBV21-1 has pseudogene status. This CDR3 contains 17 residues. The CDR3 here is CASSLPRTGCGKNIQYF. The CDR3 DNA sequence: TGTGCCAGCAGCCTTCCCAGGACAGGGTGTGGGAAAAACATTCAGTACTTC.

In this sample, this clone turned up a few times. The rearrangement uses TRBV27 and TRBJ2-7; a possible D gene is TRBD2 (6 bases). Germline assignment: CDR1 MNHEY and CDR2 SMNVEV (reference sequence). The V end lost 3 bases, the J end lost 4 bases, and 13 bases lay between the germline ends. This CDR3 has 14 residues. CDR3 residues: CASSFGKGRYEQYF. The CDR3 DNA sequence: TGTGCCAGCAGTTTCGGGAAGGGGAGGTACGAGCAGTACTTC.

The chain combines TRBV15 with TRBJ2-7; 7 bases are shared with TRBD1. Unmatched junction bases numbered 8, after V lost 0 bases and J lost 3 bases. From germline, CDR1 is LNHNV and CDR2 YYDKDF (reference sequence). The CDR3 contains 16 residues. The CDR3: CATSRDLRGRVYEQYF. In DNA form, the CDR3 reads TGTGCCACCAGCAGAGATTTGAGGGGGCGAGTCTACGAGCAGTACTTC.

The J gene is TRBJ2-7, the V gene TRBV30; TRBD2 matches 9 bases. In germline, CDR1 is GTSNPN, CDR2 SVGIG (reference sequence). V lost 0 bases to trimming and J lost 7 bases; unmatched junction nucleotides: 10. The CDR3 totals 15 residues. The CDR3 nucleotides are TGTGCCTGGAGTGTACATTCTAGCGGGATGGGGGAGCAGTACTTC. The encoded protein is CAWSVHSSGMGEQYF.

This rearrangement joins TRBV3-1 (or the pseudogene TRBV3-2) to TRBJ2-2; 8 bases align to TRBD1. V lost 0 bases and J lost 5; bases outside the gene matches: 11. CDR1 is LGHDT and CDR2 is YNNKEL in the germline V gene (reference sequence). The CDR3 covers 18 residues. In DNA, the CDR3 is TGTGCCAGCAGCCAAGATCGGCAGGGGGCAGCCAGGACCGGGGAGCTGTTTTTT. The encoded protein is CASSQDRQGAARTGELFF.

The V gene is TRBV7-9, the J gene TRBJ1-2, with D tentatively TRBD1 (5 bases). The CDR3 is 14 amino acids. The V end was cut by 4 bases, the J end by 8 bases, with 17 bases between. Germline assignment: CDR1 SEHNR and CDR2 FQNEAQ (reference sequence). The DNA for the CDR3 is TGTGCCAGCAGCTCCGCGGGGCCACCGGGCGGCTACACCTTC. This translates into CASSSAGPPGGYTF. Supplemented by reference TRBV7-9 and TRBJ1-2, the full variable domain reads DTGVSQNPRHKITKRGQNVTFRCDPISEHNRLYWYRQTLGQGPEFLTYFQNEAQLEKSRLLSDRFSAERPKGSFSTLEIQRTEQGDSAMYLCASSSAGPPGGYTFGSGTRLTVV.

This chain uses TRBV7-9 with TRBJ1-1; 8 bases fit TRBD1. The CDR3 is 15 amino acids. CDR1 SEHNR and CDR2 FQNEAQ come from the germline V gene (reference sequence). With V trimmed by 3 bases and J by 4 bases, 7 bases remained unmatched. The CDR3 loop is CASSFLSTGGTEAFF. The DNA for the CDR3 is TGTGCCAGCAGCTTCCTATCCACAGGGGGCACTGAAGCTTTCTTT.

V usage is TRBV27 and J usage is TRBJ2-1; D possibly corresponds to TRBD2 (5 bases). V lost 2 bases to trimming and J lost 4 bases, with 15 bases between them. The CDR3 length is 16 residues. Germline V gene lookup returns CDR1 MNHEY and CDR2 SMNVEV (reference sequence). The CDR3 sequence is CASSLRREARYNEQFF. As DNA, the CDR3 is TGTGCCAGCAGTTTAAGACGGGAAGCCCGGTACAATGAGCAGTTCTTC.